This TCR beta chain derives from a study of cytomegalovirus exposure and HLA in healthy donors. Concerning this clone: The target antigen is unknown.

Germline values: CDR1 SNHLY, CDR2 FYNNEI. After removal of 1 base from V and 7 bases from J, the junction contained 4 bases not matched to a gene. The CDR3 extends over 15 amino acids. PCR used 60 Vbeta primers and 13 Jbeta primers. The table came from immunoSEQ multiplex PCR; TCRdb's copy has only in-frame clones and leaves some out. The sample records about 240,000 clones, 70% to 90% being singletons. Study results and limitations: Under in vitro conditions, a few CMV-associated chains were confirmed as specific for CMV antigens. In an earlier analysis, productive rearrangement rates for most beta V segments clustered near 87% or 30%. CMV serostatus alone was available as immune exposure information. A classifier reportedly called cytomegalovirus status with high sensitivity and specificity.

The receptor's source is a woman aged 55-75 years in good health and CMV-seropositive. The source material was PBMCs. This chain connects TRBV2 to TRBJ1-4; TRBD1 agrees at 9 bases. CDR3 loop: CASSEGGQGIEKLFF. As DNA, the CDR3 is TGTGCCAGCAGTGAAGGCGGACAGGGGATTGAAAAACTGTTTTTT.